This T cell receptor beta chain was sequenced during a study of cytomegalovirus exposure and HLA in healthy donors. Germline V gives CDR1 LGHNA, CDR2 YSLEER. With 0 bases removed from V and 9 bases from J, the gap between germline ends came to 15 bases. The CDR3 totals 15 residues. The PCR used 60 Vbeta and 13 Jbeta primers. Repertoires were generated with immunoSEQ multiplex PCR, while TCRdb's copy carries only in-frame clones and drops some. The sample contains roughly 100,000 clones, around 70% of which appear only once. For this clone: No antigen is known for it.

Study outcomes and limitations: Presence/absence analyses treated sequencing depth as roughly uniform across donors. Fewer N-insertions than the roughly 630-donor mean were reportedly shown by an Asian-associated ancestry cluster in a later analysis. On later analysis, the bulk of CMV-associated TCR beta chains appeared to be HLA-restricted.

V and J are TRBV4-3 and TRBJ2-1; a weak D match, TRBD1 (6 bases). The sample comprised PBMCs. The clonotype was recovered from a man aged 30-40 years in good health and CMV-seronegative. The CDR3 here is CASSQEGHFDPEQFF. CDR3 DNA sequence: TGCGCCAGCAGCCAAGAGGGACATTTTGACCCTGAGCAGTTCTTC.